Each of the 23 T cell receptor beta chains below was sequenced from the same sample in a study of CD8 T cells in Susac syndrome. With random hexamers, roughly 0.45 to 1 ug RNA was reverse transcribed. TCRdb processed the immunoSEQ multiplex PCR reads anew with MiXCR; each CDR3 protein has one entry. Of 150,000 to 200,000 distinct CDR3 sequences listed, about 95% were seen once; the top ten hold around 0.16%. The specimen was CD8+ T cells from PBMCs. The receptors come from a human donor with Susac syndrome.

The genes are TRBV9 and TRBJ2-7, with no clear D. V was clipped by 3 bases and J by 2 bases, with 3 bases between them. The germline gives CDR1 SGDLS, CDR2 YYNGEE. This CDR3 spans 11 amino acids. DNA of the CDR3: TGTGCCAGCAGCGCCACCTACGAGCAGTACTTC. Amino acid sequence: CASSATYEQYF.

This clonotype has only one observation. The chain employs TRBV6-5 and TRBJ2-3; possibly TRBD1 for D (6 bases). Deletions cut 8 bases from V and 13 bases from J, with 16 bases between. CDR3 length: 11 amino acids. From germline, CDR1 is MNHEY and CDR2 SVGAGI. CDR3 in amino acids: CASSKGDREYF. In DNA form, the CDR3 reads TGTGCCAGCTCCAAGGGGGACCGGGAGTATTTT.

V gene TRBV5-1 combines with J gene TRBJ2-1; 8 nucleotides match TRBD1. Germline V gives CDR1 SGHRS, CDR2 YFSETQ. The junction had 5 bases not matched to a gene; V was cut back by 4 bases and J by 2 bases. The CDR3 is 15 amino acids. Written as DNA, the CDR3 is TGCGCCAGCAGCCAGTCGACAGGGGCCTACAATGAGCAGTTCTTC. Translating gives CASSQSTGAYNEQFF.

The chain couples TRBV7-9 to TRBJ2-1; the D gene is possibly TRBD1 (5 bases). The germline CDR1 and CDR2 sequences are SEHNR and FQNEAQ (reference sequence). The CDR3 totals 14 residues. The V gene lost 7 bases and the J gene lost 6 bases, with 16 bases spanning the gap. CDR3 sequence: CASTDQGWVNEQFF. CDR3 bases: TGTGCCAGCACTGATCAGGGTTGGGTCAATGAGCAGTTCTTC.

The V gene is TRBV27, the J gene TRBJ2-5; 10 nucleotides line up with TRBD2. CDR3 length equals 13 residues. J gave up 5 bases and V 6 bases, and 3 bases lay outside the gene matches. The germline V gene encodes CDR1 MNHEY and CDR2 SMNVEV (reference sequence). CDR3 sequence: CASRPTSGETQYF. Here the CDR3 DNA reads TGTGCCAGCAGGCCGACTAGCGGGGAGACCCAGTACTTC.

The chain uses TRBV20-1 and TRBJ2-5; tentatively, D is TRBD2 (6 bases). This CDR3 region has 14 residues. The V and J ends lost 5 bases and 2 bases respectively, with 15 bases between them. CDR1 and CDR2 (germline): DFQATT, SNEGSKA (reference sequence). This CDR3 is CSAFGGGMQETQYF. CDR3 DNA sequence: TGCAGTGCTTTTGGTGGGGGGATGCAAGAGACCCAGTACTTC.

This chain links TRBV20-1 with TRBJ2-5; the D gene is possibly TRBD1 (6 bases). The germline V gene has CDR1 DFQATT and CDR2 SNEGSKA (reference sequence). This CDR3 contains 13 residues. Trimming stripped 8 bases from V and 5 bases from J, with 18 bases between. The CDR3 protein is CSSYRVYSETQYF. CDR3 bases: TGCAGTTCATACAGGGTCTATTCGGAGACCCAGTACTTC.

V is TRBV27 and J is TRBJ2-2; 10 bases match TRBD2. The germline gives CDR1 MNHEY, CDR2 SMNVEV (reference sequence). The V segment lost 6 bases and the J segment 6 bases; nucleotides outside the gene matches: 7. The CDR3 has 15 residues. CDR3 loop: CASSSSGSTAGELFF. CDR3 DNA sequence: TGTGCCAGCAGCTCTAGCGGGAGTACCGCCGGGGAGCTGTTTTTT.

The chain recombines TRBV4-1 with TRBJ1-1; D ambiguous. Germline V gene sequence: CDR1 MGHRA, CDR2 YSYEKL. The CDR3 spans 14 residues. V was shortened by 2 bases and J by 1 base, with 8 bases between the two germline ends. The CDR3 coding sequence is TGCGCCAGCAGCCAATTGGCGAGGAACACTGAAGCTTTCTTT. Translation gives CASSQLARNTEAFF.

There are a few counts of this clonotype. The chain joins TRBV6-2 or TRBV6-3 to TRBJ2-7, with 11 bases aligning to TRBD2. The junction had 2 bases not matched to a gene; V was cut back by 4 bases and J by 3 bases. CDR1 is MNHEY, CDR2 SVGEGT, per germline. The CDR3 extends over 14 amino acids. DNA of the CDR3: TGTGCCAGCAGTTTCGGGACTAGCGGCTACGAGCAGTACTTC. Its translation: CASSFGTSGYEQYF.

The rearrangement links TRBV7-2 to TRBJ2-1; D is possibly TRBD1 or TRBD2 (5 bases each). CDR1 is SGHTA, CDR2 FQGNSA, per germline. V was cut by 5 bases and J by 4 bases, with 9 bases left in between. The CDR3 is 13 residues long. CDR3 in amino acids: CASSHGAYNEQFF. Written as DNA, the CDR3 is TGTGCCAGCAGCCACGGGGCTTACAATGAGCAGTTCTTC.

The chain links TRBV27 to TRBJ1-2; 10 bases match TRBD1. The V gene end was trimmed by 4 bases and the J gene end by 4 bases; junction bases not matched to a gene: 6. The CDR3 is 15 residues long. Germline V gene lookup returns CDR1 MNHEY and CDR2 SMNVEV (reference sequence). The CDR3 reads CASSSRQGASYGYTF. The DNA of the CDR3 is TGTGCCAGCAGTTCCCGACAGGGGGCAAGCTATGGCTACACCTTC.

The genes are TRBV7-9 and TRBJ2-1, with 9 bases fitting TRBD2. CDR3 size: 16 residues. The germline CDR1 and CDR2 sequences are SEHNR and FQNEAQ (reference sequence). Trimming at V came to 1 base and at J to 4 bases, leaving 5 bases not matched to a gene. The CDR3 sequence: CASSLVRGGAYNEQFF. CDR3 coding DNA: TGTGCCAGCAGCTTAGTCCGCGGGGGGGCTTACAATGAGCAGTTCTTC.

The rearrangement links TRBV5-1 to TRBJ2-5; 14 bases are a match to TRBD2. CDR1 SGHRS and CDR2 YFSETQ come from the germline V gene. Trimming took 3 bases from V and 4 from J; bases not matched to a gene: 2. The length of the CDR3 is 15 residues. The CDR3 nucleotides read TGCGCCAGCAGCTCGGGGACTAGCGGGAGAGAGACCCAGTACTTC. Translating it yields CASSSGTSGRETQYF. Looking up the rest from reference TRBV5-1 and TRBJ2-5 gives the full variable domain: KAGVTQTPRYLIKTRGQQVTLSCSPISGHRSVSWYQQTPGQGLQFLFEYFSETQRNKGNFPGRFSGRQFSNSRSEMNVSTLELGDSALYLCASSSGTSGRETQYFGPGTRLLVL.

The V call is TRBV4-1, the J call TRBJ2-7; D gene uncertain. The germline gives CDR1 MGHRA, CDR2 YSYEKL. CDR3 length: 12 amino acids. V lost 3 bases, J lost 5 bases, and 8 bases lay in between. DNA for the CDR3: TGCGCCAGCAGCCACCGCCCGGACGAGCAGTACTTC. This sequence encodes CASSHRPDEQYF.

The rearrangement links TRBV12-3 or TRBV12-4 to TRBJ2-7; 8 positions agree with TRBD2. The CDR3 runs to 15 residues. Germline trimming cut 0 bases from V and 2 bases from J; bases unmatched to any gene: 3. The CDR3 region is CASSLALAGTYEQYF. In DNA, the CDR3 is TGTGCCAGCAGTTTAGCATTAGCGGGGACCTACGAGCAGTACTTC.

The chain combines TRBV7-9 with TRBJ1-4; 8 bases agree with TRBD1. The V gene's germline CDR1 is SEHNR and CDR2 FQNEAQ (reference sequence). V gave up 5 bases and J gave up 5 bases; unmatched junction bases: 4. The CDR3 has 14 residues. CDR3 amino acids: CASSLTGANEKLFF. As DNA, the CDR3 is TGTGCCAGCAGCCTGACAGGGGCGAATGAAAAACTGTTTTTT.

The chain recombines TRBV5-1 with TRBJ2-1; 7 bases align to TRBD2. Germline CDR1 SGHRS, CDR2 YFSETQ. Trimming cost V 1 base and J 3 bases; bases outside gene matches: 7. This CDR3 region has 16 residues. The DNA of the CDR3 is TGCGCCAGCAGCTTGTATGCTAGCGGAAGCTACAATGAGCAGTTCTTC. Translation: CASSLYASGSYNEQFF.

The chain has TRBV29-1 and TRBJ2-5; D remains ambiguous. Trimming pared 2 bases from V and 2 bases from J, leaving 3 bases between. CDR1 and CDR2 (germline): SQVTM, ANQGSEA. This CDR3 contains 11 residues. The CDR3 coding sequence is TGCAGCGTTGAACAGCAAGAGACCCAGTACTTC. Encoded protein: CSVEQQETQYF.

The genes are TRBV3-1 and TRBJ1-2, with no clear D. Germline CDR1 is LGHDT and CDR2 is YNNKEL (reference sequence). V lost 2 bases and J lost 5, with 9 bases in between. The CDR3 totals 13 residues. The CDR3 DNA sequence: TGTGCCAGCAGCCAACCAGCCTTTTATGGCTACACCTTC. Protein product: CASSQPAFYGYTF.

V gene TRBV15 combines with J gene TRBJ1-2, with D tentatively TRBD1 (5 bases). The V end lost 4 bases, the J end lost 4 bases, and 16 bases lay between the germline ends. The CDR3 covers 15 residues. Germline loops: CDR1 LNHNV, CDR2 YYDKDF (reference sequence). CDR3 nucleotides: TGTGCCACCAGCACCACAGGTGTGCTGGCCTATGGCTACACCTTC. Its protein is CATSTTGVLAYGYTF.

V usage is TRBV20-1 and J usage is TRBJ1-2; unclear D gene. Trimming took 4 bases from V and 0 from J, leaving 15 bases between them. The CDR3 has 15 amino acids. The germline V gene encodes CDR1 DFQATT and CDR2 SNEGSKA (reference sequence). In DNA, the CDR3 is TGCAGTGCTATAGTCCCCCCCATTGCTAACTATGGCTACACCTTC. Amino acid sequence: CSAIVPPIANYGYTF.

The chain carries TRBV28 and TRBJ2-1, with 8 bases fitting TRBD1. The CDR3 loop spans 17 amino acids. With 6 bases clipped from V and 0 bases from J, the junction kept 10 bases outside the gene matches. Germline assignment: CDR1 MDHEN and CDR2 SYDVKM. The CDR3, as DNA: TGTGCCAGCAGCTCCCAGGGGGCGGGACCCTCCTACAATGAGCAGTTCTTC. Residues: CASSSQGAGPSYNEQFF.